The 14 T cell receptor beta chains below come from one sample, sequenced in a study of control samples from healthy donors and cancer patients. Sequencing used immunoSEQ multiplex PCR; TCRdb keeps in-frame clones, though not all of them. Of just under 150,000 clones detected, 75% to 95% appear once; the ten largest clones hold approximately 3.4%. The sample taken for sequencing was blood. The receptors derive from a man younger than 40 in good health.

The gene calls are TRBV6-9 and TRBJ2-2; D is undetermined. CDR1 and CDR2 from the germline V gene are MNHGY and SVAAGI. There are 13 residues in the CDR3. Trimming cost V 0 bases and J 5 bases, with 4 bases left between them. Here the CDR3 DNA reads TGTGCCAGCAGTTATTCAGAAACCGGGGAGCTGTTTTTT. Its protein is CASSYSETGELFF.

This CDR3 reads CASSLEGFYEQYF. CDR3 nucleotides: TGTGCCAGCAGCTTGGAGGGTTTTTACGAGCAGTACTTC. This rearrangement joins TRBV5-5 to TRBJ2-7, with D unresolved. Per germline, CDR1 SGHKS and CDR2 YYEKEE (reference sequence). Trimming took 0 bases from V and 4 from J, leaving 8 bases between them. This CDR3 has 13 amino acids.

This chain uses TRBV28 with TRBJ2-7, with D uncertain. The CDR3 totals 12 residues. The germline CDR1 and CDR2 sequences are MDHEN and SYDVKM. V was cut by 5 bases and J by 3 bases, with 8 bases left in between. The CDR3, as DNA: TGTGCCAGCAGTGCTGGATTCTACGAGCAGTACTTC. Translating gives CASSAGFYEQYF.

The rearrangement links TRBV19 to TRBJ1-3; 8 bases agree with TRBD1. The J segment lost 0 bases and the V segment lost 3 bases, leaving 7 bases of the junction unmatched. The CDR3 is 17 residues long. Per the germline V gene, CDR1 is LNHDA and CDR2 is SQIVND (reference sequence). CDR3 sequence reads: CASSIRTGMSSGNTIYF. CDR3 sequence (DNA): TGTGCCAGTAGTATTAGGACAGGGATGAGCTCTGGAAACACCATATATTTT.

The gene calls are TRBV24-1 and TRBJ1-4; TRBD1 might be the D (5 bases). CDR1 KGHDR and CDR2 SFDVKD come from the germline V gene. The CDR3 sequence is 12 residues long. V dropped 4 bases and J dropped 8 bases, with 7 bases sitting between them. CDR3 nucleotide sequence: TGTGCCACCAGTGAGTGGGGGGAAAAACTGTTTTTT. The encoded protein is CATSEWGEKLFF.

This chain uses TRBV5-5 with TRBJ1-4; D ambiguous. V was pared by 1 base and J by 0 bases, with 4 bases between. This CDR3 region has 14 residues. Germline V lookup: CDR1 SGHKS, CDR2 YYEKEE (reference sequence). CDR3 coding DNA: TGTGCCAGCAGCTTGCAGACAACTAATGAAAAACTGTTTTTT. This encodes CASSLQTTNEKLFF.

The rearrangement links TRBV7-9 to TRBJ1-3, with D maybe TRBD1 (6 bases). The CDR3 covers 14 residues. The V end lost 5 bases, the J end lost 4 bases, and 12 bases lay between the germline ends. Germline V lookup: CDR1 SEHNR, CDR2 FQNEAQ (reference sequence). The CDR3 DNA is TGTGCCAGCAGCACGCCAGGGGTAGGAAACACCATATATTTT. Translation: CASSTPGVGNTIYF.

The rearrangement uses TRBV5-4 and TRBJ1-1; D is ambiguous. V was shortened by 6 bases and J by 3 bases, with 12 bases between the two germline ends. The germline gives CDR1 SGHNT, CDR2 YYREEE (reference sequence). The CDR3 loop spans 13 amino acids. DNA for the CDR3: TGTGCCAGCATGAAGGGTTTGGACACTGAAGCTTTCTTT. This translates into CASMKGLDTEAFF. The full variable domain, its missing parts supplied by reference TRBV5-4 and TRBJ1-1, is ETGVTQSPTHLIKTRGQQVTLRCSSQSGHNTVSWYQQALGQGPQFIFQYYREEENGRGNFPPRFSGLQFPNYSSELNVNALELDDSALYLCASMKGLDTEAFFGQGTRLTVV.

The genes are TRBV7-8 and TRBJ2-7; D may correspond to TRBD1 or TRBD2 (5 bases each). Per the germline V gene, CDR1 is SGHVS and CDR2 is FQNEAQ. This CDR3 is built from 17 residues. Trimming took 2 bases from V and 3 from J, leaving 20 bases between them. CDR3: CASSLRPSERGNYEQYF. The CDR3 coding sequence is TGTGCCAGCAGCTTAAGGCCGAGTGAGAGGGGAAACTACGAGCAGTACTTC.

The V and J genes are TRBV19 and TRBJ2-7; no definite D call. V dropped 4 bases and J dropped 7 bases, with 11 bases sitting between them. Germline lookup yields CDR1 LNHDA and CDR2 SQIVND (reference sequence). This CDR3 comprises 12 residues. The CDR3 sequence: CASSTPSREQYF. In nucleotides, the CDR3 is TGTGCCAGTAGTACGCCCTCGCGGGAGCAGTACTTC.

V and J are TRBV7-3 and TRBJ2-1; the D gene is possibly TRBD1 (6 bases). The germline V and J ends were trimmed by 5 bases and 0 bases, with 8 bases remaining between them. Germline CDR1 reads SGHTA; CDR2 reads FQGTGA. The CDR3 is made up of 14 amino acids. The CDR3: CASSPRGSYNEQFF. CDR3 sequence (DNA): TGTGCCAGCAGCCCCAGGGGCTCCTACAATGAGCAGTTCTTC.

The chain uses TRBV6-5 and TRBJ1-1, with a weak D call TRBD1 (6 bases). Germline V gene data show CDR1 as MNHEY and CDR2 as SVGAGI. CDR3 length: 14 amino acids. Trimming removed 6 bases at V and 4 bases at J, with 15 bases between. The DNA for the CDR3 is TGTGCCAGCAGCGCGGGACAAAGTACCACTGAAGCTTTCTTT. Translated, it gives CASSAGQSTTEAFF.

In DNA form, the CDR3 reads TGTGCCAGCAGTTTACAAGGGGTCCCCTACGAGCAGTACTTC. Protein: CASSLQGVPYEQYF. The gene calls are TRBV27 and TRBJ2-7, with D possibly matching TRBD1 (5 bases). Germline V gene lookup returns CDR1 MNHEY and CDR2 SMNVEV (reference sequence). V was pared by 2 bases and J by 2 bases, with 10 bases between. The CDR3 is 14 amino acids.

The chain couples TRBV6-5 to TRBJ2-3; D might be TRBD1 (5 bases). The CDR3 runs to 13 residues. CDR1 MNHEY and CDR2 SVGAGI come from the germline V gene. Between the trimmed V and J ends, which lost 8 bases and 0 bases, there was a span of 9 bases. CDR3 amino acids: CASLRQSTDTQYF. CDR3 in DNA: TGTGCCAGCCTTCGACAGAGCACAGATACGCAGTATTTT.